The rows below give T cell receptor beta chains drawn from one sample of a study of shared clonotypes between healthy human individuals. Here immunoSEQ multiplex PCR was the method, and the copy in TCRdb shows in-frame clones only, minus some. The sample lists nearly 2 million clones, approximately 94% occurring once. Sequencing was performed on naive CD8+ T cells sorted from blood. The receptors were sampled from a man aged 18 to 30 in good health. Each CDR3 is given with its conserved first and last residue. A D gene is named only where the DNA matches it firmly. Only some rows state a clone size, as once, few, many or a class for expanded clones.

clone size	V gene	D gene	J gene	CDR3 protein	CDR3 DNA
.	TRBV6-5	.	TRBJ2-7	CASRPLSGSYYEQYF	TGTGCCAGCAGACCCCTATCGGGGAGTTACTACGAGCAGTACTTC
few	TRBV2	.	TRBJ2-7	CASSETGVEQYF	TGTGCCAGCAGTGAAACTGGGGTCGAGCAGTACTTC
.	TRBV7-7	TRBD1	TRBJ2-2	CASSPTTGGDGELFF	TGTGCTAGCAGCCCCACGACAGGGGGGGACGGGGAGCTGTTTTTT
once	TRBV5-6	TRBD2	TRBJ2-2	CASSLSLAGWNGELFF	TGTGCCAGCAGCTTGTCCTTAGCGGGGTGGAACGGGGAGCTGTTTTTT
.	TRBV4-3	TRBD2	TRBJ2-7	CASSQYQSGGSEQYF	TGCGCCAGCAGCCAATATCAGTCGGGAGGGAGCGAGCAGTACTTC
.	TRBV4-1	.	TRBJ2-7	CASSQGRSGAYEQYF	TGCGCCAGCAGCCAAGGTCGGTCAGGGGCCTACGAGCAGTACTTC
.	TRBV30	.	TRBJ2-5	CAWTGDGTQYF	TGTGCCTGGACGGGAGATGGGACCCAGTACTTC
.	TRBV13	.	TRBJ1-1	CASSSPGLGDWGNTEAFF	TGTGCCAGCAGCTCCCCGGGTTTGGGGGATTGGGGGAACACTGAAGCTTTCTTT
.	TRBV14	TRBD1	TRBJ1-2	CASSQHPGQMDGYTF	TGTGCCAGCAGCCAACATCCGGGACAGATGGATGGCTACACCTTC
.	TRBV9	TRBD2	TRBJ2-7	CASSPTSGGQYF	TGTGCCAGCAGCCCGACTAGCGGGGGCCAGTACTTC
.	TRBV27	.	TRBJ2-5	CASSPIGVAGLFQETQYF	TGTGCCAGCAGTCCTATTGGGGTGGCGGGACTTTTCCAAGAGACCCAGTACTTC
.	TRBV11-3	.	TRBJ2-1	CASSPEEGKVFHEQFF	TGTGCCAGCAGCCCCGAAGAGGGGAAGGTTTTCCATGAGCAGTTCTTC
.	TRBV27	TRBD2	TRBJ2-5	CASSSLPGGGRETQYF	TGTGCCAGCAGTTCTCTCCCCGGGGGGGGTCGGGAGACCCAGTACTTC
.	TRBV7-9	.	TRBJ2-7	CASSFVGQTYEQYF	TGTGCCAGCAGCTTCGTGGGGCAGACCTACGAGCAGTACTTC
.	TRBV30	.	TRBJ1-1	CAWLPGLF	TGTGCCTGGCTACCGGGCCTGTTT
.	TRBV28	.	TRBJ2-7	CASSEGEGWDSF	TGTGCCAGCAGCGAAGGAGAGGGCTGGGACTCCTTC
.	TRBV4-1	.	TRBJ1-2	CASSQDARGYTF	TGCGCCAGCAGCCAAGACGCTAGGGGCTACACCTTC
.	TRBV27	.	TRBJ2-7	CASSSPDYEQYF	TGTGCCAGCAGTTCCCCCGACTACGAGCAGTACTTC
.	TRBV12-5	.	TRBJ2-7	CASGLDTFYEQYF	TGTGCTAGTGGTTTGGACACCTTCTACGAGCAGTACTTC
.	TRBV7-9	TRBD2	TRBJ2-7	CASSIAGGTSGSYEQYF	TGTGCCAGCAGCATCGCTGGGGGGACTAGCGGGAGCTACGAGCAGTACTTC
once	TRBV5-1	.	TRBJ2-1	CASTTGHDEQFF	TGCGCCAGCACAACGGGTCACGATGAGCAGTTCTTC
.	TRBV6-5	.	TRBJ1-1	CASSYSMSNTEAFF	TGTGCCAGCAGTTACTCGATGTCGAACACTGAAGCTTTCTTT
.	TRBV27	.	TRBJ1-1	CASSQLLGARTEAFF	TGTGCCAGCAGCCAATTGTTGGGGGCGAGGACTGAAGCTTTCTTT
few	TRBV19	.	TRBJ2-7	CASSRNFNSYEQYF	TGTGCCAGTAGTAGGAACTTCAATTCGTACGAGCAGTACTTC
few	TRBV5-6	.	TRBJ1-4	CASSLGGNEKLFF	TGTGCCAGCAGCCTGGGAGGTAATGAAAAACTGTTTTTT
few	TRBV27	TRBD1	TRBJ2-7	CASSLGRGTGKFIGEQYF	TGTGCCAGCAGTTTAGGGCGCGGGACAGGGAAATTTATCGGCGAGCAGTACTTC
once	TRBV5-4	.	TRBJ2-5	CASSITGTGEETQYF	TGTGCCAGCAGCATTACCGGGACCGGGGAAGAGACCCAGTACTTC
.	TRBV7-2	.	TRBJ1-5	CASSLVGDQPQHF	TGTGCCAGCAGCTTAGTTGGGGATCAGCCCCAGCATTTT
.	TRBV2	.	TRBJ1-2	CASSAEGPNYGYTF	TGTGCCAGCAGTGCGGAGGGACCGAATTATGGCTACACCTTC
.	TRBV7-7	.	TRBJ2-1	CASSPSGAHEQFF	TGTGCTAGCAGCCCCTCAGGGGCCCATGAGCAGTTCTTC
once	TRBV28	.	TRBJ1-1	CASSLYMNTEAFF	TGTGCCAGCAGTTTATATATGAACACTGAAGCTTTCTTT
.	TRBV7-9	.	TRBJ2-7	CASSPGPGISYEQYF	TGTGCCAGCAGCCCGGGCCCAGGGATATCCTACGAGCAGTACTTC
.	TRBV5-5	TRBD1	TRBJ2-7	CASSLRGQGIYEQYF	TGTGCCAGCAGCTTGAGGGGACAGGGAATCTACGAGCAGTACTTC
.	TRBV28	.	TRBJ2-7	CASSPPRGPYEQYF	TGTGCCAGCAGCCCCCCCCGGGGGCCCTACGAGCAGTACTTC
.	TRBV7-6	TRBD1	TRBJ1-1	CASSQDGQGVMNTEAFF	TGTGCCAGCAGTCAAGATGGACAGGGGGTAATGAACACTGAAGCTTTCTTT
.	TRBV18	.	TRBJ2-1	CASSSSHSGGLDHEQFF	TGTGCCAGCTCATCAAGTCACTCAGGGGGACTAGACCATGAGCAGTTCTTC
once	TRBV28	TRBD1	TRBJ1-1	CASSLDRGITEAFF	TGTGCCAGCAGTTTAGACAGGGGGATCACTGAAGCTTTCTTT
.	TRBV5-6	.	TRBJ1-5	CASSSAGGGINQPQHF	TGTGCCAGCAGCTCGGCGGGGGGAGGGATCAATCAGCCCCAGCATTTT
once	TRBV13	TRBD2	TRBJ2-7	CASSPPGGVPYEQYF	TGTGCCAGCAGCCCTCCGGGGGGAGTCCCCTACGAGCAGTACTTC
.	TRBV9	.	TRBJ2-3	CASSFYPVADTQYF	TGTGCCAGCAGCTTTTACCCGGTCGCAGATACGCAGTATTTT
.	TRBV11-3	.	TRBJ2-7	CASSLPGVYEQYF	TGTGCCAGCAGCTTACCAGGAGTCTACGAGCAGTACTTC
.	TRBV10-3	TRBD2	TRBJ2-7	CAISDKASGPYEQYF	TGTGCCATCAGTGATAAGGCTAGCGGTCCCTACGAGCAGTACTTC
.	TRBV30	TRBD1	TRBJ1-5	CAWSVGQSNQPQHF	TGTGCCTGGAGTGTGGGACAGTCTAATCAGCCCCAGCATTTT
.	TRBV19	TRBD1	TRBJ1-1	CASSIDREGATEAFF	TGTGCCAGTAGTATCGACAGGGAAGGGGCAACTGAAGCTTTCTTT
.	TRBV27	.	TRBJ2-7	CASRIQDSYEQYF	TGTGCCAGCCGTATACAGGATTCCTACGAGCAGTACTTC
.	TRBV7-9	.	TRBJ2-3	CASSLMQDTQYF	TGTGCCAGCAGCTTAATGCAAGATACGCAGTATTTT
.	TRBV9	TRBD2	TRBJ2-7	CASSVGRGVSDEQYF	TGTGCAAGCAGCGTAGGGAGGGGTGTTAGTGACGAGCAGTACTTC
once	TRBV6-6	.	TRBJ2-7	CASSYWEATYEQYF	TGTGCCAGCAGTTATTGGGAAGCGACTTACGAGCAGTACTTC
.	TRBV6-1	.	TRBJ1-6	CASSESGSSYNSPLHF	TGTGCCAGCAGTGAAAGCGGGAGCTCCTATAATTCACCCCTCCACTTT